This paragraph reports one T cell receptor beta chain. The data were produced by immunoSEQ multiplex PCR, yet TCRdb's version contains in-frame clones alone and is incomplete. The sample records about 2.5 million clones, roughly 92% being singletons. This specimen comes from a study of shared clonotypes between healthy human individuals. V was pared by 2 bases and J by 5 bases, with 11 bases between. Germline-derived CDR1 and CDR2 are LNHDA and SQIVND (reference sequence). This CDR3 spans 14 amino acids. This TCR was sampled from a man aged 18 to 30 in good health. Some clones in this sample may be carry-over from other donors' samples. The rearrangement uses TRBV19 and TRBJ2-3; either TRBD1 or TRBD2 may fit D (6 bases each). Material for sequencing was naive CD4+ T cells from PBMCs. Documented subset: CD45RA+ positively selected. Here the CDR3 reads CASSIPGAQDTQYF. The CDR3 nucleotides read TGTGCCAGTAGTATACCGGGGGCGCAAGATACGCAGTATTTT. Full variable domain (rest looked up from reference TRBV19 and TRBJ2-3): DGGITQSPKYLFRKEGQNVTLSCEQNLNHDAMYWYRQDPGQGLRLIYYSQIVNDFQKGDIAEGYSVSREKKESFPLTVTSAQKNPTAFYLCASSIPGAQDTQYFGPGTRLTVL.